The clone carrying this T cell receptor (beta chain) has a single count. Its antigen is undetermined. At one end, the junction sequence differs from germline, possibly due to a read error. The sequenced template was RNA, covering the TCR beta CDR3 region. RT-PCR in the first round used HTBI primers; a second-round multiplex PCR followed. TCRdb recomputed calls from the multiplex PCR reads with MiXCR, one row per CDR3 protein. The profile shows around 1,000,000 distinct CDR3 sequences, about 36% of them singletons. The data are from a study of Graves' ophthalmopathy and Graves' hyperthyroidism. Findings of the study overall: The model flagged ophthalmopathy progression at approximately 66% sensitivity and less than 75% specificity. The 13-signature model separated ophthalmopathy from stable hyperthyroidism at around 90% sensitivity and roughly 80% specificity.

This CDR3 has 15 amino acids. Germline loops: CDR1 SNHLY, CDR2 FYNNEI. The sample consisted of peripheral blood or thyroid tissue (not recorded which). The source is an adult man with Graves' hyperthyroidism. This chain joins TRBV2 and TRBJ1-1; D is uncertain. CDR3 coding DNA: TGTGTCAGCAGCCAAAACCCGAACGGGAACACTGAAGCTTTCTTT. This gives the protein CVSSQNPNGNTEAFF. The full variable domain, its missing parts supplied by reference TRBV2 and TRBJ1-1, is EPEVTQTPSHQVTQMGQEVILRCVPISNHLYFYWYRQILGQKVEFLVSFYNNEISEKSEIFDDQFSVERPDGSNFTLKIRSTKLEDSAMYFCVSSQNPNGNTEAFFGQGTRLTVV.